This T cell receptor beta chain was captured in a study of blood T cell repertoires in COVID-19. Study information: Sites in the United States, Italy and Spain provided acute and convalescent COVID-19 samples. PBMCs, B-cell-depleted T cells, or T cells were the source of the cDNA or gDNA that made up the material.

The CDR3 extends over 12 amino acids. Trimming took off 5 bases at V and 7 bases at J, with 10 bases between the two ends. CDR1 is KGHDR and CDR2 is SFDVKD in the germline V gene. Libraries were prepared by immunoSEQ multiplex PCR; TCRdb keeps only in-frame clonotypes and omits some of them. The sample carries 120,000 to 150,000 clones, about 88% recorded once. Only a few counts were recorded for this clone. The chain combines TRBV24-1 with TRBJ1-2; no clear D. This clonotype was sampled from a human donor with acute or convalescent COVID-19. The donor label of this sample is uncertain. Material: peripheral blood. The chain's CDR3 is CATSAGTTGYTF. CDR3 coding DNA: TGTGCCACCAGTGCGGGAACGACTGGCTACACCTTC.